The 21 T cell receptor beta chains given below trace back to one sample, sequenced in a study of shared clonotypes between healthy human individuals. The data were produced by immunoSEQ multiplex PCR, yet TCRdb's version contains in-frame clones alone and is incomplete. The sample shows about 2.2 million clones, 93% of them seen only once. In the naive CD8 group, cells lacked CD45RO and were positively selected for CCR7, so terminally differentiated effector memory CD45RA+ cells were left out. Sample: naive CD8+ T cells from PBMCs. The origin of the receptors is a man aged 18 to 30 in good health. Some clones in this sample may be carry-over from other donors' samples.

The chain recombines TRBV13 with TRBJ2-7; the D call may be TRBD1 or TRBD2 (7 bases each). Germline V lookup: CDR1 PRHDT, CDR2 FYEKMQ (reference sequence). This CDR3 contains 15 residues. Trimming removed 5 bases at V and 3 bases at J, with 17 bases between. The CDR3 region has the DNA TGTGCCAGCAGCCCAACAGGGGAGGGGGTCTACGAGCAGTACTTC. Residues: CASSPTGEGVYEQYF.

This rearrangement joins TRBV7-2 to TRBJ2-3; 7 bases are shared with TRBD2. The V gene end was trimmed by 2 bases and the J gene end by 5 bases; junction bases not matched to a gene: 1. The CDR3 runs 13 residues. Germline V gives CDR1 SGHTA, CDR2 FQGNSA. This CDR3 reads CASSLIAGDTQYF. Here the CDR3 DNA reads TGTGCCAGCAGCTTAATAGCGGGAGATACGCAGTATTTT.

V usage is TRBV19 and J usage is TRBJ2-7; TRBD1 matches 9 bases. The CDR3 runs to 16 residues. J gave up 5 bases and V 6 bases, and 14 bases lay outside the gene matches. CDR1 is LNHDA, CDR2 SQIVND, per germline (reference sequence). The CDR3 DNA sequence: TGTGCCAGTAGGTACACCGGGACAGGGTTTCTGGACGAGCAGTACTTC. Translated, it gives CASRYTGTGFLDEQYF.

V and J are TRBV27 and TRBJ2-1; D is possibly TRBD2 (5 bases). CDR3 length equals 17 residues. Germline-derived CDR1 and CDR2 are MNHEY and SMNVEV (reference sequence). V was clipped by 6 bases and J by 2 bases, with 20 bases between them. The CDR3 loop is CASSLAKRDRAYNEQFF. CDR3 bases: TGTGCCAGCAGCTTAGCCAAACGGGATAGAGCCTACAATGAGCAGTTCTTC.

The rearrangement uses TRBV5-4 and TRBJ2-7; TRBD1 matches 8 bases. From germline, CDR1 is SGHNT and CDR2 YYREEE (reference sequence). Trimming cost V 2 bases and J 5 bases; bases outside gene matches: 6. CDR3 length equals 14 residues. The CDR3 region is CASSFFRGRDEQYF. In nucleotides, the CDR3 is TGTGCCAGCAGCTTTTTCAGGGGGCGCGACGAGCAGTACTTC.

V is TRBV6-5 and J is TRBJ2-3; a weak D match, TRBD2 (6 bases). The CDR3 is 15 residues long. From germline, CDR1 is MNHEY and CDR2 SVGAGI. Trimming left V 2 bases short and J 4 bases short, with 13 bases between. Here the CDR3 DNA reads TGTGCCAGCAGTTACGGCGTGGGGACTTCAGATACGCAGTATTTT. Protein sequence: CASSYGVGTSDTQYF.

This chain links TRBV15 with TRBJ2-7, with D maybe TRBD2 (6 bases). This CDR3 spans 16 amino acids. The germline V gene encodes CDR1 LNHNV and CDR2 YYDKDF (reference sequence). Between the trimmed V and J ends, which lost 0 bases and 2 bases, there was a span of 14 bases. The CDR3 here is CATSRDWGLIPYEQYF. The CDR3 DNA reads as TGTGCCACCAGCAGAGATTGGGGACTGATTCCCTACGAGCAGTACTTC.

This clone appeared a single time. The chain links TRBV10-1 to TRBJ2-3; D not certain. V was pared by 1 base and J by 4 bases, with 15 bases between. Germline assignment: CDR1 WNHNN and CDR2 SYGVQD (reference sequence). This CDR3 contains 16 residues. CDR3 loop: CASSEWVRGAADTQYF. Here the CDR3 DNA reads TGCGCCAGCAGTGAGTGGGTACGAGGAGCCGCAGATACGCAGTATTTT.

This sequence joins TRBV7-6 and TRBJ2-7; no reliable D call. The CDR3 has 12 amino acids. V shed 5 bases and J shed 5 bases, with 10 bases lying between them. Germline CDR1 SGHVS, CDR2 FNYEAQ. For the CDR3, the DNA is TGTGCCAGCAGCCCCGTAGGCGACGAGCAGTACTTC. Protein product: CASSPVGDEQYF.

The chain joins TRBV4-1 to TRBJ1-1, with 11 bases aligning to TRBD1. Per the germline V gene, CDR1 is MGHRA and CDR2 is YSYEKL. V was clipped by 5 bases and J by 4 bases; unmatched bases: 6. The CDR3 sequence is 15 residues long. The CDR3 spells CASSSQDRGLTEAFF. Written as DNA, the CDR3 is TGCGCCAGCAGCTCGCAGGACAGGGGGCTCACTGAAGCTTTCTTT.

The V and J genes are TRBV2 and TRBJ1-5; D unresolved. The CDR3 covers 15 residues. CDR1 SNHLY and CDR2 FYNNEI come from the germline V gene. V was trimmed by 3 bases and J by 0 bases, leaving 9 bases between them. The CDR3 DNA reads as TGTGCCAGCAGTGAGTTGAAACTTAGCAATCAGCCCCAGCATTTT. This gives the protein CASSELKLSNQPQHF. Combining the CDR3 with reference TRBV2 and TRBJ1-5 gives the whole variable domain EPEVTQTPSHQVTQMGQEVILRCVPISNHLYFYWYRQILGQKVEFLVSFYNNEISEKSEIFDDQFSVERPDGSNFTLKIRSTKLEDSAMYFCASSELKLSNQPQHFGDGTRLSIL.

This clone was seen once. The genes are TRBV28 and TRBJ1-5; D ambiguous. Germline V gene data show CDR1 as MDHEN and CDR2 as SYDVKM. Trimming shortened V by 5 bases and J by 5 bases, and 13 bases separated the two germline ends. The CDR3 runs to 14 residues. The CDR3 protein is CASSLFPTDQPQHF. In DNA, the CDR3 is TGTGCCAGCAGTCTATTCCCCACGGATCAGCCCCAGCATTTT.

This clone showed up just once. The J gene is TRBJ2-7, the V gene TRBV18; D gene uncertain. The germline V gene has CDR1 KGHSH and CDR2 LQKENI. This CDR3 contains 14 residues. Trimming left V 2 bases short and J 2 bases short, with 10 bases between. The CDR3 loop reads CASSPASNPYEQYF. The CDR3 DNA is TGTGCCAGCTCACCAGCATCCAACCCCTACGAGCAGTACTTC.

This chain uses TRBV7-8 with TRBJ2-7; TRBD1 or TRBD2 may be the D gene (5 bases each). V gave up 1 base and J gave up 5 bases, with 12 bases separating them. The CDR3 runs to 14 residues. In germline, CDR1 is SGHVS, CDR2 FQNEAQ. The CDR3 region is CASSLVGVIHEQYF. DNA of the CDR3: TGTGCCAGCAGCTTAGTGGGGGTTATCCACGAGCAGTACTTC.

The chain recombines TRBV5-1 with TRBJ1-5, with unresolved D. The CDR3 is made up of 15 amino acids. Trimming left V 4 bases short and J 7 bases short, with 18 bases between. Looked up from germline, CDR1 is SGHRS and CDR2 is YFSETQ. Here the CDR3 reads CASSRGVGSTQPQHF. Here the CDR3 DNA reads TGCGCCAGCAGCCGGGGTGTGGGTTCTACGCAGCCCCAGCATTTT.

V is TRBV13 and J is TRBJ2-5; D not resolved. Per germline, CDR1 PRHDT and CDR2 FYEKMQ (reference sequence). V was pared by 0 bases and J by 1 base, with 6 bases between. The CDR3 sequence is 14 residues long. The CDR3 sequence is CASSLGASQETQYF. CDR3 sequence (DNA): TGTGCCAGCAGCTTAGGGGCCAGCCAAGAGACCCAGTACTTC.

V usage is TRBV28 and J usage is TRBJ2-7; 12 bases match TRBD2. This CDR3 spans 15 amino acids. Per germline, CDR1 MDHEN and CDR2 SYDVKM. Trimming cost V 5 bases and J 6 bases; bases outside gene matches: 8. CDR3 sequence (DNA): TGTGCCAGCAGTCCACCGACTAGCGGGAGCACCGAGCAGTACTTC. Its translation: CASSPPTSGSTEQYF. The variable domain in full, with the rest retrieved from reference TRBV28 and TRBJ2-7, is DVKVTQSSRYLVKRTGEKVFLECVQDMDHENMFWYRQDPGLGLRLIYFSYDVKMKEKGDIPEGYSVSREKKERFSLILESASTNQTSMYLCASSPPTSGSTEQYFGPGTRLTVT.

The chain employs TRBV28 and TRBJ1-3; possible D gene TRBD1, 5 bases. CDR3 size: 15 residues. CDR1 is MDHEN and CDR2 is SYDVKM in the germline V gene. The ends were cut back, 6 bases at V and 4 bases at J, with 16 bases in the middle. CDR3 DNA: TGTGCCAGCAGCCCCCGGGGGGGGTGGGGAAACACCATATATTTT. Its protein product is CASSPRGGWGNTIYF.

The chain couples TRBV7-2 to TRBJ2-7; 10 positions match TRBD1. CDR3 length: 15 residues. Trimming cost V 5 bases and J 4 bases; bases outside gene matches: 8. Per germline, CDR1 SGHTA and CDR2 FQGNSA. CDR3 DNA: TGTGCCAGCAGCGGGCCCGGGACAGGGGTGTACGAGCAGTACTTC. This codes for CASSGPGTGVYEQYF.

V gene TRBV14 combines with J gene TRBJ2-4; tentatively, D is TRBD1 (5 bases). CDR3 length: 14 amino acids. Trimming stripped 4 bases from V and 3 bases from J, with 10 bases between. CDR1 is SGHDN and CDR2 is FVKESK in the germline V gene. The CDR3 spells CASSLNQGKNIQYF. CDR3 in DNA: TGTGCCAGCAGCCTCAACCAGGGCAAAAACATTCAGTACTTC. Together with reference TRBV14 and TRBJ2-4, the CDR3 gives the full variable domain: EAGVTQFPSHSVIEKGQTVTLRCDPISGHDNLYWYRRVMGKEIKFLLHFVKESKQDESGMPNNRFLAERTGGTYSTLKVQPAELEDSGVYFCASSLNQGKNIQYFGAGTRLSVL.

V is TRBV6-5 and J is TRBJ2-1; no clear D gene. V lost 6 bases and J 2 bases, leaving 5 bases between the germline ends. There are 12 residues in the CDR3. CDR1 is MNHEY and CDR2 is SVGAGI in the germline V gene. CDR3 DNA sequence: TGTGCCAGCAGCCCTACCTACAATGAGCAGTTCTTC. It codes for CASSPTYNEQFF.